These 9 T cell receptor beta chains were sequenced from one sample in a study of human T cells and chemical hapten exposure. TCRdb recomputed calls from the RACE reads with MiXCR, one row per CDR3 protein. The sample contains tens of thousands of distinct CDR3 sequences, about 10% of which appear only once. Regarding time point: pre-sensitization, week 0. Treatment of the sample: therapeutic diphenylcyclopropenone sensitization with weekly scalp DPC. The sample here was whole blood, taken in connection with sensitization to the hapten diphenylcyclopropenone (DPC). The receptors originated from a man aged 30 to 39 with alopecia areata. Some clones in this sample may be carry-over from other donors' samples.

This chain's CDR3 is CASSLSLDRGGYTF. For the CDR3, the DNA is TGTGCCAGCAGTTTATCCCTAGACAGGGGTGGCTACACCTTC. The chain employs TRBV27 and TRBJ1-2; 8 positions agree with TRBD1. CDR3 size: 14 residues. Germline V gives CDR1 MNHEY, CDR2 SMNVEV (reference sequence). With V trimmed by 0 bases and J by 7 bases, 4 bases remained unmatched.

This clonotype has a count of ten or more. J is TRBJ2-1 and V is TRBV6-5; TRBD2 aligns across 16 bases. Germline V gives CDR1 MNHEY, CDR2 SVGAGI. Trimming removed 2 bases from V and 8 bases from J; junction bases left unmatched: 6. The CDR3 contains 17 residues. CDR3 residues: CASSYGGTSGGADEQFF. Here the CDR3 DNA reads TGTGCCAGCAGTTACGGAGGGACTAGCGGGGGGGCCGATGAGCAGTTCTTC.

This clonotype has at least ten counts. J is TRBJ1-3 and V is TRBV5-1; no reliable D call. V was shortened by 0 bases and J by 1 base, with 5 bases between the two germline ends. The CDR3 is 14 residues long. Germline V lookup: CDR1 SGHRS, CDR2 YFSETQ. The CDR3 coding sequence is TGCGCCAGCAGCTTGGAGGGTTCTGGAAACACCATATATTTT. This encodes CASSLEGSGNTIYF.

There are a few counts of this clonotype. The rearrangement uses TRBV20-1 and TRBJ2-7; tentatively, D is TRBD1 (5 bases). V was trimmed by 7 bases and J by 0 bases, leaving 10 bases between them. CDR3 size: 12 residues. In germline, CDR1 is DFQATT, CDR2 SNEGSKA (reference sequence). CDR3 in amino acids: CSVHRSSYEQYV. CDR3 sequence (DNA): TGCAGTGTACACAGGAGCTCCTACGAGCAGTACGTC.

The chain carries TRBV28 and TRBJ2-7; possible D gene TRBD2, 6 bases. The germline V gene encodes CDR1 MDHEN and CDR2 SYDVKM. Trimming stripped 5 bases from V and 2 bases from J, with 10 bases between. CDR3 length: 13 residues. CDR3 protein: CASSRSGTYEQYV. The CDR3 bases are TGTGCCAGCAGTCGTAGCGGCACCTACGAGCAGTACGTC.

The chain combines TRBV7-8 with TRBJ2-5; perhaps D is TRBD1 or TRBD2 (5 bases each). This CDR3 region has 15 residues. With 5 bases removed from V and 5 bases from J, the gap between germline ends came to 18 bases. Germline V gives CDR1 SGHVS, CDR2 FQNEAQ. The CDR3 nucleotides read TGTGCCAGCAGCCCTACACAGGCCCGAGGGGAGACCCAGTACTTC. Protein product: CASSPTQARGETQYF.

At least ten counts were recorded for this clonotype. This chain joins TRBV4-3 and TRBJ1-4, with 7 bases fitting TRBD1. V lost 2 bases to trimming and J lost 3 bases; unmatched junction nucleotides: 3. CDR3 length: 15 amino acids. Germline V gene lookup returns CDR1 LGHNA and CDR2 YSLEER. The CDR3 bases are TGCGCCAGCAGCCAAACCGGGACAGCTAATGAAAAACTGTTTTTT. Its translation is CASSQTGTANEKLFF.

This clonotype was counted many times. The gene calls are TRBV27 and TRBJ2-1; tentatively, D is TRBD1 or TRBD2 (6 bases each). V lost 2 bases and J lost 4, with 18 bases in between. CDR3 length: 17 amino acids. Per the germline V gene, CDR1 is MNHEY and CDR2 is SMNVEV (reference sequence). CDR3 in amino acids: CASSLLGGFSDYNEQFF. As DNA, the CDR3 is TGTGCCAGCAGTTTACTGGGGGGCTTCTCTGATTACAATGAGCAGTTCTTC.

This clonotype showed up just a few times. J is TRBJ1-4 and V is TRBV14; TRBD1 might be the D (6 bases). Germline assignment: CDR1 SGHDN and CDR2 FVKESK. This CDR3 comprises 15 residues. V lost 3 bases and J 7 bases, leaving 15 bases between the germline ends. The CDR3 bases are TGTGCCAGCAGCCATATTACAGGGCGAGGTGAAAAACTGTTTTTT. Encoded protein: CASSHITGRGEKLFF.